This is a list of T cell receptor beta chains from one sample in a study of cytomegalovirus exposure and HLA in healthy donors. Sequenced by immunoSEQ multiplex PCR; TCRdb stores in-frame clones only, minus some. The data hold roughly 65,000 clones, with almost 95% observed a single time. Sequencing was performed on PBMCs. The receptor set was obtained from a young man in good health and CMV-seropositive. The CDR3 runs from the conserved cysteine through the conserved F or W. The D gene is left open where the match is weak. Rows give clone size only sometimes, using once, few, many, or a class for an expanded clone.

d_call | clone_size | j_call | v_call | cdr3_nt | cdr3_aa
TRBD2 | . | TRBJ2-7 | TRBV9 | TGTGCCAGCAGTACTGAGGGGGCCCTAGCGGGAGGCAACTACGAGCAGTACTTC | CASSTEGALAGGNYEQYF
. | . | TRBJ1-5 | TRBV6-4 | TGTGCCAGCAGTCCCCTGGGGGGGGGCAATCAGCCCCAGCATTTT | CASSPLGGGNQPQHF
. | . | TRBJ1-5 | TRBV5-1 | TGCGCCAGCAGCTTGGAGGGGTCAAATCAGCCCCAGCATTTT | CASSLEGSNQPQHF
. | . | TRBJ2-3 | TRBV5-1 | TGCGCCAGCAGCTATAACACAGATACGCAGTATTTT | CASSYNTDTQYF
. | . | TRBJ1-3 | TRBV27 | TGTGCCAGCAGTTTATCTCCCAACTCTGGAAACACCATATATTTT | CASSLSPNSGNTIYF
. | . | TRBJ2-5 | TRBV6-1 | TGTGCCAGCTACCTCCGCGCGAATTGGGAGACCCAGTACTTC | CASYLRANWETQYF
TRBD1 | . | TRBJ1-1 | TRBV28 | TGTGCCAGCAGTTCCCCATTACGGACAGGGGAGAACACTGAAGCTTTCTTT | CASSSPLRTGENTEAFF
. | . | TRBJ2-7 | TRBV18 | TGTGCCAGCTCACCCTCGCCCGGGGGCTACGAGCAGTACTTC | CASSPSPGGYEQYF
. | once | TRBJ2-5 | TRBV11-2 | TGTGCCAGCAGCTCAAACCTACAAGAGACCCAGTACTTC | CASSSNLQETQYF
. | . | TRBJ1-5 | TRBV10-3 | TGTGCCATCAGTGACCCCGATGGGGGCCGTCAGGCCCAGCATTTT | CAISDPDGGRQAQHF
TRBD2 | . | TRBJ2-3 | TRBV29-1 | TGCGCGTTGGGCTGGTTAGCGGGAGTTGATACGCAGTATTTT | CALGWLAGVDTQYF
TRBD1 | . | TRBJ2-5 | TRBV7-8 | TGTGCCAGCAGCACCCGGACAGGGTGGGTTCAAGAGACCCAGTACTTC | CASSTRTGWVQETQYF
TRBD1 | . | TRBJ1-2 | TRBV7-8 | TGTGCCAGCAGCAAACGGACAGGGCTTAACTATGGCTACACCTTC | CASSKRTGLNYGYTF
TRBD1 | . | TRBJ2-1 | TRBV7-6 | TGTGCCAGCAGCTCCCCGCAAGACAGGGGAGGTGAGCAGTTCTTC | CASSSPQDRGGEQFF
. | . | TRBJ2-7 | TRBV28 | TGTGCCAGCAGCGCTAGCTCCTACGAGCAGTACTTC | CASSASSYEQYF
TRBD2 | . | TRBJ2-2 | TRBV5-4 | TGTGCCAGCAGCCAAAGCGGGAGGGGCACCGGGGAGCTGTTTTTT | CASSQSGRGTGELFF
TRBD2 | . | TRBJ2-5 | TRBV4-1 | TGCGCCAGCAGCCAAGATTCGTCAGCGGGAGGTCGAGAGACCCAGTACTTC | CASSQDSSAGGRETQYF
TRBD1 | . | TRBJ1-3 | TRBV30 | TGTGCCTGGGATTACACAGGGGCTGGAAACACCATATATTTT | CAWDYTGAGNTIYF
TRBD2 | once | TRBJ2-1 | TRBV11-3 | TGTGCCAGCAGCCCGGGACTAGCGGCCCCGCCTGGCTACAATGAGCAGTTCTTC | CASSPGLAAPPGYNEQFF
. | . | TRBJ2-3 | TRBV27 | TGTGCCAGCAGTATGACGGGAGATACGCAGTATTTT | CASSMTGDTQYF
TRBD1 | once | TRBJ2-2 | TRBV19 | TGTGCCAGTAGTATAGAGGGCAGGGGGACCGGGGAGCTGTTTTTT | CASSIEGRGTGELFF
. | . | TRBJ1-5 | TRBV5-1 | TGCGCCAGCAGCTTGGAAGGACACCCAGGGCCCCAGCATTTT | CASSLEGHPGPQHF
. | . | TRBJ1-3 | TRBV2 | TGTGCCAGCAGTGACCAAACTGGAAACACCATATATTTT | CASSDQTGNTIYF
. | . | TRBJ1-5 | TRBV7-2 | TGTGCCAGCAGCTCCGACATGGTTACCCCCCAGCATTTT | CASSSDMVTPQHF
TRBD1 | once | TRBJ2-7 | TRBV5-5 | TGTGCCAGCCATTGGACAGGGACCTACGAGCAGTACTTC | CASHWTGTYEQYF
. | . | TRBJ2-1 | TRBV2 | TGTGCCGGCGAGGTTACAGGGACCGCGCGGTACAATGAGCAGTTCTTC | CAGEVTGTARYNEQFF
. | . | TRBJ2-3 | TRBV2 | TGTGCCAGCAGTGAAGAGCAGGTTTCCACAGATACGCAGTATTTT | CASSEEQVSTDTQYF
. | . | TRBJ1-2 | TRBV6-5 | TGTGCCAGCAGGCCCCCAATTGTAGCGGGCTATGGCTACACCTTC | CASRPPIVAGYGYTF
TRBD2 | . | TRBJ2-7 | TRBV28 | TGTGCCAGCAGTTTGCCGGGACTAGACTACGAGCAGTACTTC | CASSLPGLDYEQYF
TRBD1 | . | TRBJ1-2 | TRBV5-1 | TGCGCCAGCAGCTCGAGGACAGGGCCGGGGGCCTATGGCTACACCTTC | CASSSRTGPGAYGYTF
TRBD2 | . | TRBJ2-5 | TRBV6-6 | TGTGCCAGCAGTTACAAAGCGGGAGCGCAGGAGACCCAGTACTTC | CASSYKAGAQETQYF
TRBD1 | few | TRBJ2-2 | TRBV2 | TGTGCCAGCAGTGACCGGGACAGGGGCACCGGGGAGCTGTTTTTT | CASSDRDRGTGELFF
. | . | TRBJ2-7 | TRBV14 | TGTGCCAGCAGCCAAGAAGCCCCCCGCGGGAAGCAGTACTTC | CASSQEAPRGKQYF
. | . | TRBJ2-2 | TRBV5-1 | TGCGCCAGCAGCTTATCGGACTCCCAACGGGGCGGGGAGCTGTTTTTT | CASSLSDSQRGGELFF
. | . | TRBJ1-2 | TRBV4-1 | TGCGCCAGCAGCCAAGGACAGGAGTATGGCTACACCTTC | CASSQGQEYGYTF
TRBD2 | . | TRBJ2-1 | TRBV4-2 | TGTGCCAGCAGCCTAGGGGGCCTAGCGGGGTACAATGAGCAGTTCTTC | CASSLGGLAGYNEQFF
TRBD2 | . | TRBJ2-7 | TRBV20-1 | TGCAGTGCGGGGAGGGGTTACGAGCAGTACTTC | CSAGRGYEQYF
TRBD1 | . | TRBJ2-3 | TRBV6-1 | TGTGCCAGCTGTTCTCAGGGGGCAGATACGCAGTATTTT | CASCSQGADTQYF
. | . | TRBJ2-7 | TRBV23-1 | TGCGCCACTCCCCCCTACGAGCAGTACTTC | CATPPYEQYF
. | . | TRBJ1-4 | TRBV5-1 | TGCGCCAGCAGGAATCTTCGAGCAACTAATGAAAAACTGTTTTTT | CASRNLRATNEKLFF
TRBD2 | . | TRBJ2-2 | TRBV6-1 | TGTGCCAGCAGTGCTGCTAGCGGGTTGAACACCGGGGAGCTGTTTTTT | CASSAASGLNTGELFF
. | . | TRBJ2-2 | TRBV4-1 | TGCGCCAGCAGCAGGGGTCCCGTCGGTACCGGGGAGCTGTTTTTT | CASSRGPVGTGELFF
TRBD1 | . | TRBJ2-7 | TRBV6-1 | TGTGCCAGCATCTTGGACAGGGTTACCTACGAGCAGTACTTC | CASILDRVTYEQYF
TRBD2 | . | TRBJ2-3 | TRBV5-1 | TGCGCCAGCTTGCGAGAGGGGACTAGCGGGAGGAGCACAGATACGCAGTATTTT | CASLREGTSGRSTDTQYF
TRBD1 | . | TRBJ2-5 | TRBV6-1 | TGTGCCAGCAGTGAAGGGTGGGGACAGCAAGAGACCCAGTACTTC | CASSEGWGQQETQYF